The present TCR beta chain was sequenced within a study of blood T cell repertoires in COVID-19. Repertoires were generated with immunoSEQ multiplex PCR, while TCRdb's copy carries only in-frame clones and drops some. The table has about 190,000 clones, approximately 79% seen once. Germline V gene sequence: CDR1 MNHNY, CDR2 SVGAGI (reference sequence). V was pared by 5 bases and J by 2 bases, with 14 bases of the junction left unmatched. The CDR3 sequence is 18 residues long. Across 20 to 25 US areas, participants ranged in age from about 18 to 89 years. Clinical history as reported by participants underpinned cohort assignment.

The rearrangement links TRBV6-6 to TRBJ2-3, with 9 bases that match TRBD1. Sequenced sample: PBMCs or T cells enriched from blood (not recorded which). The TCR comes from a woman aged 60-75 years with acute COVID-19. The DNA of the CDR3 is TGTGCCAGCAGTCAAACCGGGACAGGGTATTCCTCCACAGATACGCAGTATTTT. This codes for CASSQTGTGYSSTDTQYF.